The T cell receptor beta chain described here comes from a study of T cells after yellow fever vaccination. Whole-study findings and limits: Post-booster reappearance was seen for most primary-vaccination clones (nearly 97% CD4, 85% to 90% CD8). Though weaker, the secondary response peaked faster, on day 5 versus 15.

The TCR cDNA carried a universal primer site and UMIs from 5'RACE template switching. TCRdb reanalysed the 5' RACE reads using MiXCR and keeps one entry per CDR3 protein. The table has 600,000 to 750,000 distinct CDR3 sequences, roughly an eighth seen once. A word on this clonotype: Its antigen is still unknown.

The TCR was taken from a man aged 30-40 years who received the YFV17D yellow fever vaccine. The material was PBMCs, obtained on the day of the yellow fever booster vaccination.

The CDR3 DNA follows: TGTGCCAGCAGCTCCCCCGTTTTCGAGACCCAGTACTTC. Protein product: CASSSPVFETQYF. This chain uses TRBV11-2 with TRBJ2-5; no reliable D call. Trimming left V 4 bases short and J 5 bases short, with 11 bases between. CDR3 length equals 13 residues. Germline CDR1 is SGHAT and CDR2 is FQNNGV.